This T cell receptor beta chain stems from a study of TIL therapy for anti-PD-1-resistant metastatic lung cancer (dated by TCRdb to 2020 to 2022). With respect to the entire study: A median age of around 54 years (range about 38-80) and a median tumor PD-L1 proportion score of approximately 6% were recorded among enrolled patients. Most of the cohort had lung adenocarcinoma, including a few EGFR-mutant tumors and two ALK-rearranged tumors, and half of the patients were either current or former smokers. A median non-synonymous tumor mutation burden of under 1.9 mutations per megabase was determined across the cohort by whole-exome sequencing. T cell receptor beta sequencing of tumor and peripheral blood served to follow clonotypes across the tumor, the expanded TIL product, and serial blood samples. Points the paper makes about the study in general: Higher clonality and lower diversity were observed in expanded TIL cultures than in baseline intratumoral T cells (median clonality around 5.7% vs 31%, p < 0.0001). The study protocol defined all tumor marker inferences as exploratory. Generalizability was limited because the cohort was highly selected, with more treatment-naive, never-smoker and oncogene-addicted patients included than is typical. Clonal turnover during TIL culture was high, and many clones enriched in the product were not detected in the baseline tumor, suggesting clonal contraction rather than faithful expansion.

TCR beta CDR3 regions were amplified from genomic DNA by bias-controlled multiplex PCR with the immunoSEQ v3 hsTCRB kit. The TCR libraries were sequenced on an Illumina NextSeq 500 to 1.5 million to 2 million read pairs for survey level or about 5-6 million read pairs for deep level. In the original analysis: V, D and J genes were assigned, non-productive sequences were removed, and clonality was reported by immunoSEQ Analyzer software. To compare repertoires between infused TIL and blood, productive Simpson clonality was used along with the Morisita overlap index of productive TRB rearrangements. TCRdb's version of the immuneACCESS table is confined to in-frame rearrangements and falls short of the full clone set. An unresolved V gene accounts for under half of the shortfall where checked; the remainder is of unknown origin. D and trimming were read from the DNA, whereas the V and J calls and clone size are those reported in that table. In this sample the table shows approximately 27,000 clones, roughly 72% of which occur a single time. Approximately 7.3% of the sample comes from the top ten.

This clone was counted only a few times. Its antigen target is currently unknown. The record has no base qualities; no much larger clone is one base away. The time point label here, explained by the study, means: pre-treatment sample, taken before nivolumab and TIL therapy. Baseline tumor samples were excised metastases, mostly pleural nodules or supraclavicular lymph nodes, from the same resection used to grow TIL. Tumors were collected before any PD-1/PD-L1 blockade, after which patients were given nivolumab, and patients who progressed were given lymphodepletion, an infusion of expanded TIL and IL-2. Adults with stage 4 NSCLC were enrolled from October 2017 to January 2020 in a dual-center phase I trial. The samples were obtained from a phase I trial that was single-arm and open-label and tested tumor-infiltrating lymphocyte therapy combined with nivolumab in advanced non-small cell lung cancer. Portions of each resected tumor were snap-frozen in liquid nitrogen and were stored at -80 degrees C. Tumor regions of interest were selected on H&E sections by laser-capture macrodissection, were pulverized into roughly 16 mg aliquots, and were extracted with Qiagen Allprep kits.

The clonotype was recovered from a person aged 25-85 years with non-small cell lung cancer. Sequenced here: tumor tissue, sampled at baseline.

This receptor carries the CDR3 CASSLTTSLETQYF. The bases are TGTGCCAGCAGCTTAACGACTAGCCTAGAGACCCAGTACTTC. Here the chain combines TRBV11-3 and TRBJ2-5; 7 bases in the middle match TRBD2. V trim: 2 bases; J trim: 4 bases; unmatched bases: 4. CDR1 SGHNT and CDR2 YENEEA were looked up in the germline V gene. The CDR3 measures 14 amino acids from cysteine to phenylalanine. The CDR3 DNA has 42 bases and is translated from base 1.